This record covers a single TCR beta chain. Per germline, CDR1 SGDLS and CDR2 YYNGEE. The CDR3 loop spans 16 amino acids. Trimming cost V 0 bases and J 3 bases, with 13 bases left between them. This sample stems from a study of shared clonotypes between healthy human individuals. Some 29,000 T cell genomes (approximately 180 ng DNA) went into each sorted-subset replicate. Clones were sequenced by immunoSEQ multiplex PCR, and TCRdb holds only the in-frame ones, with some missing. The data hold over 850,000 clones, with about 80% observed a single time. Division of CD4+ cells produced a CD45RA+ naive subset and a CD45RA-negative memory subset.

The sample taken for sequencing was memory CD4+ T cells from PBMCs. The subset is: CD45RA-negative fraction. This clonotype originated in a man aged 18 to 30 in good health. Some clones in this sample may be carry-over from other donors' samples. J is TRBJ2-1 and V is TRBV9; D gene ambiguous. The DNA for the CDR3 is TGTGCCAGCAGCGTAGCCGTACCAAATGGCTACAATGAGCAGTTCTTC. It encodes CASSVAVPNGYNEQFF.